This T cell receptor beta chain was sequenced for a study of blood T cell repertoires in COVID-19. The protocol was immunoSEQ multiplex PCR, while the TCRdb copy is restricted to in-frame clones and leaves out a portion. The sample lists 470,000 or so clones, 75% to 90% seen once, with 3% to 3.5% in the top ten. The germline V gene has CDR1 SGHTA and CDR2 FQGNSA. The CDR3 runs 15 residues. V was clipped by 3 bases and J by 2 bases, with 13 bases between them. The chain has TRBV7-2 and TRBJ1-1; TRBD1 might be the D (5 bases). The receptor's source is a human donor in a cohort sampled during active COVID-19. What was sequenced was peripheral blood. The CDR3 here is CASSLVTAANTEAFF. The CDR3 coding sequence is TGTGCCAGCAGCTTGGTGACAGCAGCCAACACTGAAGCTTTCTTT.